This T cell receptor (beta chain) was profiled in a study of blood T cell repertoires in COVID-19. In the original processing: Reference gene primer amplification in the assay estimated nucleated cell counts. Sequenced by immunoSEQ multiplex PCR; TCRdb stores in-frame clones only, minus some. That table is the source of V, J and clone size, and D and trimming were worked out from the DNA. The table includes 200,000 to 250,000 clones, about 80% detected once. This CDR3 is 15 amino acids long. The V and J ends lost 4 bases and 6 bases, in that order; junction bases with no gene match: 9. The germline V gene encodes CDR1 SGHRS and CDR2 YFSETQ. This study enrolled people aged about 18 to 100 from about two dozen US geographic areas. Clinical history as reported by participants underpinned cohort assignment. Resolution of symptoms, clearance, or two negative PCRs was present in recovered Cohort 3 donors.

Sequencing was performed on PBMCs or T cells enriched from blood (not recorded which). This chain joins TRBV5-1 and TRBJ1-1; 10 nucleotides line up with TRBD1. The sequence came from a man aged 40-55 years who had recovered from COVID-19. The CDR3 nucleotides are TGCGCCAGCAGCACGCGGCGGGACAGGGGCTCTGAAGCTTTCTTT. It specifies CASSTRRDRGSEAFF. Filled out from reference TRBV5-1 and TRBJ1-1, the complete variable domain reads KAGVTQTPRYLIKTRGQQVTLSCSPISGHRSVSWYQQTPGQGLQFLFEYFSETQRNKGNFPGRFSGRQFSNSRSEMNVSTLELGDSALYLCASSTRRDRGSEAFFGQGTRLTVV.